This passage covers 29 T cell receptor beta chains from one sample sequenced in a study of tumor-infiltrating lymphocytes in localized non-small cell lung cancer. Profiled with immunoSEQ multiplex PCR; TCRdb holds only in-frame clones, not every one. Of about 7,100 clones listed, just under 65% are singletons. Sequencing used uninvolved lung tissue not adjacent to the tumor. These receptors originate from a human donor with non-small cell lung cancer.

The chain couples TRBV10-3 to TRBJ1-1, with TRBD1 as a possible D gene (6 bases). The CDR3 consists of 13 residues. Trimming removed 8 bases at V and 7 bases at J, with 17 bases between. Germline lookup yields CDR1 ENHRY and CDR2 SYGVKD. The DNA of the CDR3 is TGTGCCATCCTTATGGGGGGGCAGCGTGAAGCTTTCTTT. It encodes CAILMGGQREAFF.

By sample share, this clone is large. The chain carries TRBV7-8 and TRBJ1-6; unclear D gene. CDR1 SGHVS and CDR2 FQNEAQ come from the germline V gene. The CDR3 runs to 16 residues. V dropped 6 bases and J dropped 2 bases, with 14 bases sitting between them. CDR3 bases: TGTGCCAGCAGTCGGCCCCGGATCCCCTATAATTCACCCCTCCACTTT. Its translation is CASSRPRIPYNSPLHF.

In its sample, this clone was seen a few times. The genes are TRBV4-1 and TRBJ2-7; 11 bases line up with TRBD2. Per germline, CDR1 MGHRA and CDR2 YSYEKL. With V trimmed by 0 bases and J by 1 base, 8 bases remained unmatched. The CDR3 consists of 18 residues. CDR3 sequence: CASSQDTSGGPLSYEQYF. In DNA form, the CDR3 reads TGCGCCAGCAGCCAAGATACTAGCGGGGGCCCGCTTTCCTACGAGCAGTACTTC.

The sample holds a few counts of this clone. This chain links TRBV10-3 with TRBJ1-2; D remains ambiguous. V gave up 1 base and J gave up 5 bases, with 11 bases separating them. CDR3 length: 14 amino acids. Germline lookup yields CDR1 ENHRY and CDR2 SYGVKD. For the CDR3, the DNA is TGTGCCATCAGTGAGTTTGGAGGAGGGTATGGCTACACCTTC. This translates into CAISEFGGGYGYTF.

This clone qualifies as medium-sized. The rearrangement joins TRBV10-3 to TRBJ1-1; TRBD1 agrees at 9 bases. CDR1 and CDR2 (germline): ENHRY, SYGVKD. The trim removed 6 bases at V and 1 base at J, leaving 6 bases unmatched. This CDR3 spans 15 amino acids. CDR3 residues: CAISRTGVGNTEAFF. The CDR3 bases are TGTGCCATCAGCCGGACAGGGGTAGGGAACACTGAAGCTTTCTTT.

The chain is built from TRBV6-5 and TRBJ1-3; 8 bases line up with TRBD1. CDR3 length equals 15 residues. V trimming: 2 bases; J trimming: 4 bases; junction bases outside the gene matches: 4. Germline values: CDR1 MNHEY, CDR2 SVGAGI. The CDR3 is CASSYTRGRGNTIYF. The CDR3 DNA reads TGTGCCAGCAGTTACACCAGGGGGCGAGGAAACACCATATATTTT.

This CDR3 reads CASSFQGQGTDTQYF. As DNA, the CDR3 is TGCGCCAGCAGCTTTCAGGGTCAGGGAACAGATACGCAGTATTTT. V is TRBV5-1 and J is TRBJ2-3; D is perhaps TRBD1 (5 bases). The CDR3 contains 15 residues. V was pared by 2 bases and J by 3 bases, with 13 bases between. Per the germline V gene, CDR1 is SGHRS and CDR2 is YFSETQ.

This clone was picked up a small number of times. The chain is built from TRBV7-2 and TRBJ1-2; TRBD1 might be the D (5 bases). The CDR3 loop spans 12 amino acids. The germline V gene has CDR1 SGHTA and CDR2 FQGNSA. Trimming cost V 5 bases and J 4 bases, with 8 bases left between them. CDR3: CASSPGIYGYTF. CDR3 DNA: TGTGCCAGCAGCCCAGGGATCTATGGCTACACCTTC.

The rearrangement uses TRBV5-1 and TRBJ1-5, with D possibly TRBD1 on 5 matching bases. Between the trimmed V and J ends, which lost 5 bases and 4 bases, there was a span of 10 bases. Germline CDR1 reads SGHRS; CDR2 reads YFSETQ. The CDR3 sequence is 13 residues long. DNA of the CDR3: TGCGCCAGCAGGATACAGGAGAATCAGCCCCAGCATTTT. Protein: CASRIQENQPQHF.

This chain uses TRBV6-1 with TRBJ2-5, with D possibly TRBD1 on 5 matching bases. Per the germline V gene, CDR1 is MNHNS and CDR2 is SASEGT. This CDR3 spans 16 amino acids. V shed 4 bases and J shed 2 bases, with 17 bases lying between them. CDR3 region: CASSGTPIIKQETQYF. The CDR3 bases are TGTGCCAGCAGTGGGACACCAATTATAAAACAAGAGACCCAGTACTTC.

This clone was seen a handful of times. V is TRBV5-8 and J is TRBJ2-1; D is uncertain. Germline V gives CDR1 SGHTS, CDR2 YDEGEE. The CDR3 extends over 15 amino acids. Trimming pared 6 bases from V and 0 bases from J, leaving 13 bases between. CDR3 amino acids: CASTRARSSYNEQFF. CDR3 bases: TGTGCCAGCACCCGGGCGCGGAGCTCCTACAATGAGCAGTTCTTC.

This chain uses TRBV7-7 with TRBJ2-1; a possible D gene is TRBD1 (5 bases). The CDR3 loop spans 16 amino acids. The germline CDR1 and CDR2 sequences are SSHAT and FNYEAQ (reference sequence). V shed 1 base and J shed 0 bases, with 10 bases lying between them. The CDR3 reads CASSLGGYSSYNEQFF. The CDR3 DNA is TGTGCCAGCAGCTTAGGGGGCTACAGCTCCTACAATGAGCAGTTCTTC.

This clone is labeled as large (0.1 to 1%). The rearrangement uses TRBV9 and TRBJ2-1; 10 nucleotides agree with TRBD2. Germline CDR1 reads SGDLS; CDR2 reads YYNGEE. V lost 0 bases and J lost 6; bases outside the gene matches: 3. The CDR3 loop spans 15 amino acids. The CDR3, as DNA: TGTGCCAGCAGCGTAGGGAGCGGGGGGGCCAATGAGCAGTTCTTC. Amino acid sequence: CASSVGSGGANEQFF.

This clone occurred a few times. The rearrangement joins TRBV11-2 to TRBJ2-3, with TRBD1 identical over 8 bases. V shed 1 base, J shed 2 bases, and the junction held 8 bases outside the gene matches. CDR3 length: 17 residues. Germline V CDR1 and CDR2: SGHAT, FQNNGV. The CDR3 DNA follows: TGTGCCAGCAGCTTAGTCTCCGGGACAGGAATCACAGATACGCAGTATTTT. Its translation: CASSLVSGTGITDTQYF.

The chain combines TRBV5-1 with TRBJ1-4, with 10 nucleotides matching TRBD1. The CDR3 covers 15 residues. CDR1 is SGHRS and CDR2 is YFSETQ in the germline V gene. Germline trimming cut 3 bases from V and 4 bases from J; bases unmatched to any gene: 3. The CDR3 loop is CASSSWTGGNEKLFF. CDR3 bases: TGCGCCAGCAGCTCGTGGACAGGGGGTAATGAAAAACTGTTTTTT.

This chain uses TRBV19 with TRBJ1-1; D may be TRBD1 (5 bases). The germline V and J ends were trimmed by 6 bases and 3 bases, with 14 bases remaining between them. CDR1 is LNHDA, CDR2 SQIVND, per germline (reference sequence). The CDR3 covers 14 residues. The CDR3 loop is CASSPRVRDTEAFF. CDR3 coding DNA: TGTGCCAGTAGCCCCAGGGTCCGCGACACTGAAGCTTTCTTT.

The chain links TRBV19 to TRBJ1-5, with D possibly being TRBD1 (5 bases). The CDR3 has 13 amino acids. The germline V and J ends were trimmed by 3 bases and 3 bases, with 6 bases remaining between them. Germline CDR1 reads LNHDA; CDR2 reads SQIVND (reference sequence). CDR3 nucleotides: TGTGCCAGTAGTATGGGGGTCAATCAGCCCCAGCATTTT. It encodes CASSMGVNQPQHF.

This chain uses TRBV7-9 with TRBJ1-6, with 8 bases that match TRBD1. Germline values: CDR1 SEHNR, CDR2 FQNEAQ (reference sequence). V lost 5 bases to trimming and J lost 6 bases; unmatched junction nucleotides: 9. The CDR3 is 16 residues long. The CDR3 DNA is TGTGCCAGCAGCGCAGCAGGGGGCTTACTTAATTCACCCCTCCACTTT. It yields the protein CASSAAGGLLNSPLHF. Variable domain in full (rest from reference TRBV7-9 and TRBJ1-6): DTGVSQNPRHKITKRGQNVTFRCDPISEHNRLYWYRQTLGQGPEFLTYFQNEAQLEKSRLLSDRFSAERPKGSFSTLEIQRTEQGDSAMYLCASSAAGGLLNSPLHFGNGTRLTVT.

This clone was observed a single time. V gene TRBV10-1 combines with J gene TRBJ1-1; D may be TRBD1 (6 bases). Germline lookup yields CDR1 WNHNN and CDR2 SYGVQD (reference sequence). CDR3 length: 14 residues. Between the trimmed V and J ends, which lost 1 base and 11 bases, there was a span of 17 bases. In DNA, the CDR3 is TGCGCCAGCAGTGAGTTCGTGGGGGGCCCCCTGGCTTTCTTT. It yields the protein CASSEFVGGPLAFF.

This clone appeared a single time. The chain is built from TRBV5-1 and TRBJ1-1, with D possibly matching TRBD1 (6 bases). The germline gives CDR1 SGHRS, CDR2 YFSETQ. This CDR3 spans 14 amino acids. The V gene lost 6 bases and the J gene lost 5 bases, with 17 bases spanning the gap. CDR3 sequence reads: CASTRMAGETEAFF. CDR3 coding DNA: TGCGCCAGCACCCGGATGGCAGGGGAGACTGAAGCTTTCTTT.

The V call is TRBV4-3, the J call TRBJ1-6, with D unresolved. Trimming took 1 base from V and 10 from J, leaving 11 bases between them. The CDR3 is 14 amino acids. Per germline, CDR1 LGHNA and CDR2 YSLEER. DNA for the CDR3: TGCGCCAGCAGCCAAGGGCGGACGGGATCACCCCTCCACTTT. Translating it yields CASSQGRTGSPLHF.

V usage is TRBV9 and J usage is TRBJ2-1, with a possible D match to TRBD2 (6 bases). This CDR3 comprises 16 residues. Germline CDR1 SGDLS, CDR2 YYNGEE. V lost 4 bases, J lost 1 base, and 15 bases lay in between. The CDR3 is CASSSIGGASYNEQFF. DNA of the CDR3: TGTGCCAGCAGCTCAATCGGCGGGGCTTCCTACAATGAGCAGTTCTTC.

The J gene is TRBJ1-4, the V gene TRBV11-2, with D perhaps TRBD1 (6 bases). This CDR3 contains 14 residues. Germline CDR1 and CDR2: SGHAT and FQNNGV. V was clipped by 5 bases and J by 3 bases, with 10 bases between them. The CDR3 region has the DNA TGTGCCAGCAGCCGGGGGCGAGCTAATGAAAAACTGTTTTTT. Its translation: CASSRGRANEKLFF.

This clone was detected once. The chain joins TRBV6-5 to TRBJ1-2, with TRBD1 as a possible D gene (5 bases). The V gene's germline CDR1 is MNHEY and CDR2 SVGAGI. The CDR3 sequence is 14 residues long. V shed 5 bases and J shed 0 bases, with 10 bases lying between them. The CDR3 DNA reads as TGTGCCAGCAGTCTCAGGGAGACTAACTATGGCTACACCTTC. This gives the protein CASSLRETNYGYTF.

The genes are TRBV9 and TRBJ2-7; D call uncertain. The CDR3 loop spans 14 amino acids. In germline, CDR1 is SGDLS, CDR2 YYNGEE. V was trimmed by 3 bases and J by 6 bases, leaving 16 bases between them. Here the CDR3 reads CASSEHSTPREQYF. CDR3 bases: TGTGCCAGCAGCGAGCACTCAACCCCTCGCGAGCAGTACTTC.

The gene calls are TRBV4-1 and TRBJ2-5, with 7 bases identical to TRBD2. V trimming: 0 bases; J trimming: 9 bases; junction bases outside the gene matches: 13. CDR1 is MGHRA and CDR2 is YSYEKL in the germline V gene. This CDR3 is built from 16 residues. The CDR3 reads CASSQDAGLGSRAQYF. The CDR3 DNA follows: TGCGCCAGCAGCCAAGATGCTGGACTAGGATCCCGAGCCCAGTACTTC.

The chain uses TRBV7-2 and TRBJ1-5; perhaps TRBD1 as D (5 bases). The CDR3 is 13 amino acids. Looked up from germline, CDR1 is SGHTA and CDR2 is FQGNSA. V shed 3 bases and J shed 5 bases, with 8 bases lying between them. The CDR3 region is CASSLGGYQPQHF. The DNA of the CDR3 is TGTGCCAGCAGCTTGGGGGGATATCAGCCCCAGCATTTT. Together with reference TRBV7-2 and TRBJ1-5, the CDR3 gives the full variable domain: GAGVSQSPSNKVTEKGKDVELRCDPISGHTALYWYRQSLGQGLEFLIYFQGNSAPDKSGLPSDRFSAERTGGSVSTLTIQRTQQEDSAVYLCASSLGGYQPQHFGDGTRLSIL.

The rearrangement joins TRBV6-5 to TRBJ2-1; TRBD2 aligns across 8 bases. This CDR3 contains 13 residues. Germline V gives CDR1 MNHEY, CDR2 SVGAGI. V was clipped by 7 bases and J by 8 bases; unmatched bases: 7. The CDR3: CASTPGGPDEQFF. For the CDR3, the DNA is TGTGCCAGCACTCCGGGGGGGCCGGATGAGCAGTTCTTC.

The gene calls are TRBV7-9 and TRBJ2-3; D remains unclear. CDR1 is SEHNR, CDR2 FQNEAQ, per germline (reference sequence). The V end was cut by 7 bases, the J end by 0 bases, with 5 bases between. There are 12 residues in the CDR3. In DNA, the CDR3 is TGTGCCAGCACCACTAGCACAGATACGCAGTATTTT. The encoded protein is CASTTSTDTQYF.